This T cell receptor (beta chain) was captured by sequencing in a study of CD8+CD57+ T cells in acquired aplastic anemia. For the study at large: Recorded DNA amounts for sorted CD4+ and CD8+ cells had an average of about 3.5 ug.

V lost 8 bases and J 7 bases, leaving 20 bases between the germline ends. This CDR3 has 14 amino acids. The germline gives CDR1 SNHLY, CDR2 FYNNEI. Genomic DNA constituted the template upon which TCR beta VDJ and CDR3 profiling was performed. TCRdb independently ran MiXCR on the reads; one entry per CDR3 protein. The sample has approximately 180,000 distinct CDR3 sequences, around 48% seen once; the top ten hold over 0.95%. CD8+CD57+ cell expansion had been shown by flow cytometry in patients chosen for sequencing. This rearrangement joins TRBV2 to TRBJ2-5, with D possibly being TRBD1 or TRBD2 (5 bases each). Specimen: sorted CD4+, CD8+, or CD8+CD57+ T cells (not recorded which) from PBMCs. This receptor was obtained from a human donor with aplastic anemia. In nucleotides, the CDR3 is TGTGCCAGCCTTGGGGACGCGCCTGTGGGGACCCAGTACTTC. Translation: CASLGDAPVGTQYF.